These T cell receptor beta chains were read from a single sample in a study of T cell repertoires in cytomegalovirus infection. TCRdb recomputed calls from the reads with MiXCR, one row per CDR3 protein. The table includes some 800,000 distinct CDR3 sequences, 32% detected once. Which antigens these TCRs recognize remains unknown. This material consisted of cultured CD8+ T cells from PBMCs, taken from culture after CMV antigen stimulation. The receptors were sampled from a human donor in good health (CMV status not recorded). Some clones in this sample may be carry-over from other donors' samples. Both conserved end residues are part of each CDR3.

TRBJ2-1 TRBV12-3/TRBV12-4 CASSQFGGGPYNEQFF
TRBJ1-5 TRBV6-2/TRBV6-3 CASTGLASNQPQHF
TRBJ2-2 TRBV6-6 CASRGGVGELFF
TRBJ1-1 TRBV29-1 CSGEFMNTEAFF
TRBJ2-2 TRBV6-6 CASSYSTGEAGELFF
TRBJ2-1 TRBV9 CASSVDSLAVGNEQFF
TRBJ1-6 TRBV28 CAINGATGGFTSYNSPLHF
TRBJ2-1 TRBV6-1 CASRLAGDFYNEQFF
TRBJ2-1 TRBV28 CAGGTSGSYNEQFF
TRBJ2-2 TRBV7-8 CASSFRDRNTGELFF
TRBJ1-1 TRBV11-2 CASSWRQGPRGTEAFF
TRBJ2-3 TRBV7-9 CASSFSGGPTDTQYF
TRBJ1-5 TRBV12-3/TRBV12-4 CASSPSSVQPQHF
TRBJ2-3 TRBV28 CASSQIVGVDTQYF
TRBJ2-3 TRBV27 CASTGTGPPDTQYF
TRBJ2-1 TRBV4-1 CASSQDASRGVFF
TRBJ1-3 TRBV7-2 CASSSGRGLGGNTIYF
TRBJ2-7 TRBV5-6 CASSGSTDGYEQYF
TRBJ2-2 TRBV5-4 CASSSRSGGQLFF
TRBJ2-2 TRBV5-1 CASRSDRDRPDTGELFF
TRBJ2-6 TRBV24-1 CATSGPHRGPTGANVLTF
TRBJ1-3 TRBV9 CASSSKVTGNTIYF
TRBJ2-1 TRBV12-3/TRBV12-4 CASSGNEQFF
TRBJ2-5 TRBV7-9 CATLGAVQETQYF
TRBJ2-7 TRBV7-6 CASSDRTSSYEQYF
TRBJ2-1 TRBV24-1 CATSDPGQGINEQFF
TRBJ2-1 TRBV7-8 CASSLARGAGYNEQFF
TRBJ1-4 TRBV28 CASSLGGGDGTNEKLFF
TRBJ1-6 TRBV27 CASRPNGGGSPLHF